These 26 T cell receptor beta chains came from one sample sequenced in a study of regulatory T cells in long-lasting Graves disease. This sample's time point: persistent/refractory GD, antithyroid drugs over 5 years with positive TRAb. The TCR library used RNA extracted from PBMCs. Building the TCR beta libraries relied on iRepertoire HTBI primers, and CDR3 regions underwent Arm-PCR. One entry per CDR3 protein results from TCRdb running MiXCR on the multiplex PCR reads. The data show roughly 400,000 distinct CDR3 sequences, with under 25% seen just once and less than 25% held by the top ten. Material: peripheral blood mononuclear cells (PBMCs), obtained when the disease was refractory, from a patient treated with antithyroid drugs. The source of these receptors is a female donor with Graves disease.

The genes are TRBV7-2 and TRBJ2-2; D call uncertain. Trimming pared 5 bases from V and 8 bases from J, leaving 12 bases between. Germline V gene data show CDR1 as SGHTA and CDR2 as FQGNSA. The CDR3 is made up of 13 amino acids. In nucleotides, the CDR3 is TGTGCCAGCAGCATCCGGCGGCGGGGGGAGCTGTTTTTT. Protein: CASSIRRRGELFF.

This clonotype was picked up many times. The DNA for the CDR3 is TGTGCCAGCAGCTCTTCTAGACCTGGCTACACCTTC. Translation gives CASSSSRPGYTF. The rearrangement joins TRBV7-2 to TRBJ1-2, with D unresolved. The V gene lost 4 bases and the J gene lost 7 bases, with 10 bases spanning the gap. This CDR3 contains 12 residues. From germline, CDR1 is SGHTA and CDR2 FQGNSA.

This chain uses TRBV30 with TRBJ2-7; 13 positions agree with TRBD2. In germline, CDR1 is GTSNPN, CDR2 SVGIG (reference sequence). The V segment lost 2 bases and the J segment 3 bases; nucleotides outside the gene matches: 4. CDR3 size: 15 residues. The CDR3 here is CAWSPRLAGGYEQYF. CDR3 nucleotides: TGTGCCTGGAGTCCCCGACTAGCGGGGGGCTACGAGCAGTACTTC.

The V call is TRBV18, the J call TRBJ2-6; 8 nucleotides agree with TRBD1. This CDR3 has 17 residues. V trimming: 3 bases; J trimming: 0 bases; junction bases outside the gene matches: 4. Per the germline V gene, CDR1 is KGHSH and CDR2 is LQKENI. CDR3 loop: CASSPGTGNSGANVLTF. The CDR3 DNA reads as TGTGCCAGCTCACCCGGGACAGGAAACTCTGGGGCCAACGTCCTGACTTTC.

This clonotype was detected only a few times. The chain uses TRBV28 and TRBJ1-2; D remains ambiguous. The CDR3 has 12 residues. Trimming cost V 6 bases and J 13 bases, with 18 bases left between them. Germline V gene sequence: CDR1 MDHEN, CDR2 SYDVKM. The CDR3 region has the DNA TGTGCCAGCAGCCTCCCCCAGCGGGTGGCCACCTTC. Translated, it gives CASSLPQRVATF.

There are a few counts of this clonotype. The chain carries TRBV28 and TRBJ2-3; no reliable D call. Trimming stripped 2 bases from V and 2 bases from J, with 8 bases between. The CDR3 spans 14 residues. Per germline, CDR1 MDHEN and CDR2 SYDVKM. The CDR3 bases are TGTGCCAGCAGTTTAGGGCTTCTCACAGATACGCAGTATTTT. The encoded protein is CASSLGLLTDTQYF.

In its sample, this clonotype was seen a few times. V and J are TRBV6-1 and TRBJ2-2; 8 nucleotides agree with TRBD1. With 5 bases clipped from V and 1 base from J, the junction kept 15 bases outside the gene matches. CDR1 and CDR2 (germline): MNHNS, SASEGT. The CDR3 loop spans 19 amino acids. The DNA for the CDR3 is TGTGCCAGCAGTACAGTCTCCCGGGACAGGAGACTGAACACCGGGGAGCTGTTTTTT. Protein sequence: CASSTVSRDRRLNTGELFF.

This clonotype is medium-sized. The chain combines TRBV12-3 or TRBV12-4 with TRBJ2-7; maybe TRBD1 (6 bases). The V end lost 6 bases, the J end lost 4 bases, and 16 bases lay between the germline ends. The CDR3 is 14 residues long. The CDR3 protein is CASRRGTNSYEQYF. As DNA, the CDR3 is TGTGCCAGCAGGAGGGGGACAAACTCATACGAGCAGTACTTC.

This chain joins TRBV20-1 and TRBJ2-1, with D hard to call. Germline lookup yields CDR1 DFQATT and CDR2 SNEGSKA (reference sequence). V was trimmed by 0 bases and J by 3 bases, leaving 12 bases between them. The CDR3 sequence is 15 residues long. The CDR3 sequence is CSARDAPTDYNEQFF. The CDR3 DNA follows: TGCAGTGCTAGAGATGCCCCAACCGACTACAATGAGCAGTTCTTC.

The rearrangement links TRBV20-1 to TRBJ1-1; weak D call: TRBD1 (6 bases). The CDR3 spans 14 residues. V dropped 0 bases and J dropped 11 bases, with 19 bases sitting between them. The germline V gene has CDR1 DFQATT and CDR2 SNEGSKA (reference sequence). CDR3 in amino acids: CSAREAGQGGTAFF. The CDR3 nucleotides read TGCAGTGCTAGAGAGGCAGGGCAAGGGGGTACGGCTTTCTTT.

This clonotype appeared many times. This rearrangement joins TRBV7-3 to TRBJ2-7; tentative D call: TRBD1 (5 bases). The CDR3 is 13 residues long. Germline values: CDR1 SGHTA, CDR2 FQGTGA. V lost 5 bases and J 5 bases, leaving 13 bases between the germline ends. CDR3 in DNA: TGTGCCAGCAGCCCAGGGTTTCTCGACGAGCAGTACTTC. Its translation: CASSPGFLDEQYF.

The rearrangement joins TRBV6-1 to TRBJ2-5; perhaps TRBD2 as D (5 bases). Germline CDR1 MNHNS, CDR2 SASEGT. The V and J ends lost 6 bases and 4 bases respectively, with 21 bases between them. The CDR3 contains 16 residues. The CDR3 here is CASREVRAQARETQYF. CDR3 bases: TGTGCCAGCAGGGAGGTGAGGGCCCAGGCCAGAGAGACCCAGTACTTC.

This clonotype was found a few times. This rearrangement joins TRBV7-9 to TRBJ2-3; D unclear. The germline V and J ends were trimmed by 5 bases and 4 bases, with 13 bases remaining between them. The CDR3 has 14 amino acids. Germline assignment: CDR1 SEHNR and CDR2 FQNEAQ (reference sequence). Here the CDR3 DNA reads TGTGCCAGCAGCCCCCACAACCGGGCAGATACGCAGTATTTT. Translating gives CASSPHNRADTQYF.

This clonotype was seen ten or more times. This chain joins TRBV7-2 and TRBJ1-5; the match to TRBD1 covers 7 bases. This CDR3 is built from 15 residues. Germline V gene data show CDR1 as SGHTA and CDR2 as FQGNSA. Trimming removed 5 bases from V and 2 bases from J; junction bases left unmatched: 6. In DNA form, the CDR3 reads TGTGCCAGCAGCCTAGACAGGGCGGGCAATCAGCCCCAGCATTTT. This sequence encodes CASSLDRAGNQPQHF.

The chain has TRBV27 and TRBJ1-1; D is possibly TRBD1 (5 bases). The CDR3 consists of 20 residues. Germline CDR1 is MNHEY and CDR2 is SMNVEV (reference sequence). V was shortened by 4 bases and J by 3 bases, with 30 bases between the two germline ends. The CDR3 reads CASSSALPGLWIGQYTEAFF. The CDR3 coding sequence is TGTGCCAGCAGTTCGGCCCTACCGGGACTCTGGATAGGTCAGTACACTGAAGCTTTCTTT.

This chain connects TRBV5-6 to TRBJ2-3; TRBD2 matches at 12 bases. Germline V gene sequence: CDR1 SGHDT, CDR2 YYEEEE. The CDR3 is 17 amino acids. The trim removed 4 bases at V and 2 bases at J, leaving 8 bases unmatched. CDR3: CASSPLLAGGFTDTQYF. CDR3 in DNA: TGTGCCAGCAGCCCACTTCTAGCGGGAGGGTTCACAGATACGCAGTATTTT.

The CDR3 DNA reads TGTGCCAGCGTCAGGGGCCTGGGACTAGCGGGAGAGTACACCGGGGAGCTGTTTTTT. Its translation is CASVRGLGLAGEYTGELFF. This sequence joins TRBV6-2 or TRBV6-3 and TRBJ2-2; TRBD2 matches 14 bases. Germline V gene data show CDR1 as MNHEY and CDR2 as SVGEGT. The trim removed 8 bases at V and 3 bases at J, leaving 14 bases unmatched. The CDR3 extends over 19 amino acids.

This clonotype has just a few counts. The chain uses TRBV9 and TRBJ2-2, with 8 nucleotides matching TRBD2. V trimming: 6 bases; J trimming: 8 bases; junction bases outside the gene matches: 3. Germline CDR1 SGDLS, CDR2 YYNGEE. CDR3 length equals 12 residues. CDR3 sequence (DNA): TGTGCCAGCACAAGCGGGAGTGGGGAGCTGTTTTTT. Its translation: CASTSGSGELFF.

In this sample, this clonotype turned up many times. This chain uses TRBV7-9 with TRBJ2-7; perhaps TRBD1 as D (5 bases). The V end was cut by 4 bases, the J end by 0 bases, with 16 bases between. In germline, CDR1 is SEHNR, CDR2 FQNEAQ (reference sequence). The CDR3 is 16 residues long. The CDR3 loop reads CASSSYLQATSYEQYF. The CDR3 region has the DNA TGTGCCAGCAGCTCGTACCTACAGGCGACCTCCTACGAGCAGTACTTC.

This clonotype was recorded at least ten times. The chain uses TRBV27 and TRBJ1-4; no firm D call. The germline V gene encodes CDR1 MNHEY and CDR2 SMNVEV (reference sequence). This CDR3 contains 15 residues. Trimming removed 2 bases at V and 0 bases at J, with 7 bases between. The CDR3 here is CASSLEAATNEKLFF. CDR3 nucleotides: TGTGCCAGCAGTTTAGAGGCAGCAACTAATGAAAAACTGTTTTTT. The full variable domain, in which reference TRBV27 and TRBJ1-4 provide the parts outside the CDR3, is EAQVTQNPRYLITVTGKKLTVTCSQNMNHEYMSWYRQDPGLGLRQIYYSMNVEVTDKGDVPEGYKVSRKEKRNFPLILESPSPNQTSLYFCASSLEAATNEKLFFGSGTQLSVL.

Turning to this clonotype: A read error may be the cause here, since a much bigger clone is one base away. The CDR3 DNA is TGTGCCAGCAAACATAGCGGGGGCGACTACGAGCAGTACTTC. Protein sequence: CASKHSGGDYEQYF. The V call is TRBV12-3 or TRBV12-4, the J call TRBJ2-7; 9 nucleotides line up with TRBD2. This CDR3 comprises 14 residues. V lost 7 bases to trimming and J lost 3 bases; unmatched junction nucleotides: 7.

The rearrangement uses TRBV7-9 and TRBJ2-5; D not certain. The CDR3 sequence is 16 residues long. Trimming took off 11 bases at V and 3 bases at J, with 25 bases between the two ends. The V gene's germline CDR1 is SEHNR and CDR2 FQNEAQ (reference sequence). CDR3 DNA sequence: TGTGCCGAACACCAACCCCAAACAGCGTCTGAAGAGACCCAGTACTTC. Translated, it gives CAEHQPQTASEETQYF.

Many counts were recorded for this clonotype. The chain recombines TRBV12-3 or TRBV12-4 with TRBJ2-2; D gene ambiguous. This CDR3 spans 15 amino acids. Trimming removed 0 bases from V and 5 bases from J, with 10 bases in between. In DNA form, the CDR3 reads TGTGCCAGCAGTTTAGCGTTACCCGCTACCGGGGAGCTGTTTTTT. Residues: CASSLALPATGELFF.

This clonotype was counted ten times or more. For the CDR3, the DNA is TGTGCCAGCAGTTCACCAGGGACTAGGACTTACGAGCAGTACTTC. This translates into CASSSPGTRTYEQYF. The chain links TRBV27 to TRBJ2-7; 8 bases fit TRBD2. CDR3 length equals 15 residues. CDR1 is MNHEY and CDR2 is SMNVEV in the germline V gene (reference sequence). Trimming cost V 4 bases and J 4 bases; bases outside gene matches: 9.

This clonotype was counted between two and nine times. V usage is TRBV11-2 and J usage is TRBJ2-7; 11 bases fit TRBD2. Germline CDR1 reads SGHAT; CDR2 reads FQNNGV. This CDR3 contains 16 residues. V lost 5 bases, J lost 4 bases, and 10 bases stayed unmatched. CDR3 DNA: TGTGCCAGCAGCAGATTAGCGGGAGGGCCCGGATACGAGCAGTACTTC. Amino acids: CASSRLAGGPGYEQYF.

This clonotype was seen at least ten times. The rearrangement uses TRBV12-3 or TRBV12-4 and TRBJ2-7; TRBD2 matches 7 bases. The CDR3 consists of 12 residues. With V trimmed by 5 bases and J by 9 bases, 7 bases remained unmatched. CDR3 sequence (DNA): TGTGCCAGCAGTCCCCTAGCGGAGCCGCAGTACTTC. It yields the protein CASSPLAEPQYF.